This TCR beta chain was captured in a study of T cell changes during pregnancy in multiple sclerosis (dated by TCRdb to the late 2010s). In terms of the full investigation: The study looked at changes in the T cell repertoire across pregnancy in women with multiple sclerosis.

The germline V gene supplies CDR1 SGHRS and CDR2 YFSETQ. V is shortened by 5 bases, J by 0 bases, and the region joining them spans 17 bases. Inclusive of the bounding cysteine and phenylalanine, the CDR3 is 16 residues long. The kept DNA is CDR3 alone, 48 bases in frame from the first base. Libraries were prepared through the immunoSEQ multiplex PCR assay. Not all clones reach the TCRdb copy of this immuneACCESS table, which keeps in-frame sequences only. Checked studies attribute under half of the gap to unresolved V genes and leave the rest unexplained. Within this sample are about 59,000 clones, with 93% of them counted one time only. Roughly 2.7% of the sample rests with the top ten. A remark on this clone: This receptor's antigen is unknown. No base-level quality is on record; no much larger clone is a single base apart.

Sequenced material: CD8+ T cells from peripheral blood mononuclear cells, taken in the third trimester of pregnancy. The receptor comes from a female donor with multiple sclerosis, enrolled in a pregnancy study. The chain couples TRBV5-1 to TRBJ1-1; the D gene is perhaps TRBD1, from 5 matching bases. The nucleotide sequence reads TGCGCCAGCAGTTCTGGGGCTCCTACCTTGAACACTGAAGCTTTCTTT. This translates into CASSSGAPTLNTEAFF.